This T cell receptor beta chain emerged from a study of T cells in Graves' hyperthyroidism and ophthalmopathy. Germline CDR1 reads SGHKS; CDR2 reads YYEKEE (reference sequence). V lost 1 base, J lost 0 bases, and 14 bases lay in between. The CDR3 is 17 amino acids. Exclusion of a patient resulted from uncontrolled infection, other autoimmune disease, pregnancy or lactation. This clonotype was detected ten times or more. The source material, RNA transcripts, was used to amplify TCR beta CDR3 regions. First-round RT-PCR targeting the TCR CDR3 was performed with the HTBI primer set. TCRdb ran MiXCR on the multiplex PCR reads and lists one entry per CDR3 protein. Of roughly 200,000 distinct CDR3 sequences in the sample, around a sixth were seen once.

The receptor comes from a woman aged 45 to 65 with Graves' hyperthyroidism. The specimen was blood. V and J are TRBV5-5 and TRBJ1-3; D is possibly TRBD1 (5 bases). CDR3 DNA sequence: TGTGCCAGCAGCTTGAAGGGAAGACAGAGCTCTGGAAACACCATATATTTT. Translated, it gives CASSLKGRQSSGNTIYF.